This T cell receptor (beta chain) originates from a study of T cell changes during pregnancy in multiple sclerosis. Germline-derived CDR1 and CDR2 are SGHNT and YYREEE (reference sequence). V was pared by 3 bases and J by 4 bases, with 4 bases of the junction left unmatched. The CDR3 sequence is 15 residues long. Produced via immunoSEQ multiplex PCR; TCRdb's table is partial and in-frame only. Of more than 55,000 clones listed, 89% are singletons. The sequence was collected from a female donor with multiple sclerosis, enrolled in a pregnancy study. The sample in question was peripheral blood, obtained after pregnancy. The chain joins TRBV5-4 to TRBJ2-2, with 9 positions matching TRBD1. CDR3 coding DNA: TGTGCCAGCAGCTCGGGGACAGGGAGCACCGGGGAGCTGTTTTTT. Protein: CASSSGTGSTGELFF.